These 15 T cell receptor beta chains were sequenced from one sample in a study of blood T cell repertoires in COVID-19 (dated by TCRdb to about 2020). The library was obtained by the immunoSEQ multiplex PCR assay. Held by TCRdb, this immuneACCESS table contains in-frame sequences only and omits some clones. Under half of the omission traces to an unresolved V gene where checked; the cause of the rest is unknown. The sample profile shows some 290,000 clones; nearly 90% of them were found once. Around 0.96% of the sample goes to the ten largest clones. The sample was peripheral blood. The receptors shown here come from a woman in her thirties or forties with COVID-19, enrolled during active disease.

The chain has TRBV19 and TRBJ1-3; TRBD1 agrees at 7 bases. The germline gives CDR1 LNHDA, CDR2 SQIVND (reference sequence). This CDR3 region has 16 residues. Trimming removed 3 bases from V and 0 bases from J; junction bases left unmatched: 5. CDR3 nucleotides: TGTGCCAGTAGTATTCGACAGGGTGACTCTGGAAACACCATATATTTT. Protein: CASSIRQGDSGNTIYF.

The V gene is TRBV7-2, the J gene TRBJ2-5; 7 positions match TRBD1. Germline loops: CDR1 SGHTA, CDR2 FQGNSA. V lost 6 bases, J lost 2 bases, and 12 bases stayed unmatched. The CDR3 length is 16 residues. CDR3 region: CASRLGTAVRQETQYF. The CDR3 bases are TGTGCCAGCAGACTGGGGACAGCCGTTCGGCAAGAGACCCAGTACTTC.

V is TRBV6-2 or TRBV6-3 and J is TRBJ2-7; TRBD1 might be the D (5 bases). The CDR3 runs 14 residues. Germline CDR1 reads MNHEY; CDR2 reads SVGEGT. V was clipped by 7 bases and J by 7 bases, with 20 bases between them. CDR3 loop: CASTPTTDPHEQYF. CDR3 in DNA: TGTGCCAGCACCCCCACGACAGACCCCCATGAGCAGTACTTC.

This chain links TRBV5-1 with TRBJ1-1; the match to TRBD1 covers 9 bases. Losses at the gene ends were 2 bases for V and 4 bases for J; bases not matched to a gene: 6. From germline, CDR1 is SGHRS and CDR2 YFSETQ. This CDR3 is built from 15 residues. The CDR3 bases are TGCGCCAGCAGCTTACCGGGACAGGGTTCCACTGAAGCTTTCTTT. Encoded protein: CASSLPGQGSTEAFF.

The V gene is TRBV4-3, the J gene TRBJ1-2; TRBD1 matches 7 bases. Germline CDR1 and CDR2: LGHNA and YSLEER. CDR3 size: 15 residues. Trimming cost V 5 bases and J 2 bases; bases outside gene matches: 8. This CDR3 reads CASSTQTGLNYGYTF. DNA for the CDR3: TGCGCCAGCAGCACCCAGACAGGGTTGAACTATGGCTACACCTTC.

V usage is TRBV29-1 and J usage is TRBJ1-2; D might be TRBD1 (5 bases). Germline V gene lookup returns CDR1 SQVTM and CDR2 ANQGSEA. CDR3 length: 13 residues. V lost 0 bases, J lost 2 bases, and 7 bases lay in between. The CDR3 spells CSVEDRQNYGYTF. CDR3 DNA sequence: TGCAGCGTTGAAGACAGACAGAACTATGGCTACACCTTC.

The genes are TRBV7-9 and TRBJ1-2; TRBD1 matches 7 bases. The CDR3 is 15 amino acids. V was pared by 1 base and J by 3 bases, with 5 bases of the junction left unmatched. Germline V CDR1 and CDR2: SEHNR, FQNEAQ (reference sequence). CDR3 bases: TGTGCCAGCAGCTTAGGGGACAGAGCCTACTATGGCTACACCTTC. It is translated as CASSLGDRAYYGYTF.

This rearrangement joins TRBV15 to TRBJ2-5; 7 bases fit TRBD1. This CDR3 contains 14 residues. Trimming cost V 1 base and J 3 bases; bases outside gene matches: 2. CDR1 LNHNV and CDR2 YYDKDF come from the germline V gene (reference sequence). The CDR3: CATSRATGEETQYF. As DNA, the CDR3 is TGTGCCACCAGCAGAGCAACAGGGGAAGAGACCCAGTACTTC.

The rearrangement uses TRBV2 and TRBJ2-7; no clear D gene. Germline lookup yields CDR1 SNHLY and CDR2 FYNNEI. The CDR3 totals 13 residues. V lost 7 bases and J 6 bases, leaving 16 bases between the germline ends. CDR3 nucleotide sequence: TGTGCCAGCACCACTCGTCATGGAGCCGAGCAGTACTTC. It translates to CASTTRHGAEQYF.

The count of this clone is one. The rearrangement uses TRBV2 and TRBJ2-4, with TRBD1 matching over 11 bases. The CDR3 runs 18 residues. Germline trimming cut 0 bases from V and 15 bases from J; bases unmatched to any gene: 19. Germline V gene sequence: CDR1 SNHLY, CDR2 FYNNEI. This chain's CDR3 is CASSEAIYRGQGVPVGYF. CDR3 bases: TGTGCCAGCAGTGAAGCTATTTACCGGGGACAGGGGGTCCCCGTTGGGTACTTC.

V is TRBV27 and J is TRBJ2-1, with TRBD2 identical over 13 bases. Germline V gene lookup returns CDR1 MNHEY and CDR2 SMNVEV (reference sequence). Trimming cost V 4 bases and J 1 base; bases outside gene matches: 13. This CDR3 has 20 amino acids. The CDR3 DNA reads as TGTGCCAGCAGTTCAATATTACTAGCGGGGGGGCCCGGGTCCTACAATGAGCAGTTCTTC. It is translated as CASSSILLAGGPGSYNEQFF.

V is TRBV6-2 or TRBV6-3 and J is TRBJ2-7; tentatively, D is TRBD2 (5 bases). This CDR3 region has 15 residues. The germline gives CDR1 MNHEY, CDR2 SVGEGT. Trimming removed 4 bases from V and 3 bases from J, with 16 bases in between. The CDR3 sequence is CASSLGRPNIYEQYF. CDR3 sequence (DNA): TGTGCCAGCAGTTTAGGGAGACCTAACATCTACGAGCAGTACTTC.

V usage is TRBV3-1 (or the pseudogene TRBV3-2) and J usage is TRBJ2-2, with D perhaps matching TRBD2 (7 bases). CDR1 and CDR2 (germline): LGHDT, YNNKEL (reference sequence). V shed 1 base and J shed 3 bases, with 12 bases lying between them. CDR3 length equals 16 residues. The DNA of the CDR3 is TGTGCCAGCAGCCAAGGGGGGGCGGGAGACACCGGGGAGCTGTTTTTT. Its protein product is CASSQGGAGDTGELFF.

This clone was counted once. The CDR3 nucleotides read TGTGCCAGCAGTCCGGGGGGACAGGGAGGTTCACCCCTCCACTTT. The encoded protein is CASSPGGQGGSPLHF. The V and J genes are TRBV6-5 and TRBJ1-6; 9 bases match TRBD1. The CDR3 has 15 amino acids. Trimming cost V 5 bases and J 9 bases; bases outside gene matches: 8. CDR1 and CDR2 (germline): MNHEY, SVGAGI.

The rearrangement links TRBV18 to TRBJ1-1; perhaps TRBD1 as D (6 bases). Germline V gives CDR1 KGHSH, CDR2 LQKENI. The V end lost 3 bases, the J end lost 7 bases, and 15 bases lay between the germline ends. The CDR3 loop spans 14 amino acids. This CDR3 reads CASSPWAGAIEAFF. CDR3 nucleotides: TGTGCCAGCTCACCCTGGGCAGGGGCGATTGAAGCTTTCTTT.